These 22 T cell receptor beta chains share one sample of origin, sequenced in a study of PD-1 blockade in classical Hodgkin lymphoma. Only in-frame clones appear in the TCRdb table, and some are missing; sequencing was by immunoSEQ multiplex PCR. The top ten hold approximately 12% of the sample, which has about 50,000 clones, about three quarters seen once. The time point was: cycle 4 day 1 (C4D1), after less than seven weeks of nivolumab. Exposure to brentuximab vedotin varied, and each patient had relapsed following autologous stem cell transplantation. The sequenced sample was peripheral blood mononuclear cells (PBMCs), obtained before the fourth cycle of nivolumab. These receptors all come from a human donor with classical Hodgkin lymphoma.

V is TRBV9 and J is TRBJ2-6; 7 nucleotides agree with TRBD1. Trimming cost V 3 bases and J 0 bases; bases outside gene matches: 6. The CDR3 extends over 17 amino acids. Germline V gene sequence: CDR1 SGDLS, CDR2 YYNGEE. The CDR3 spells CASSGGQDHSGANVLTF. CDR3 DNA sequence: TGTGCCAGCAGCGGAGGACAGGACCACTCTGGGGCCAACGTCCTGACTTTC.

This clone has just a few counts. This chain links TRBV9 with TRBJ1-1; the D is unclear. CDR3 size: 13 residues. CDR1 and CDR2 (germline): SGDLS, YYNGEE. Trimming pared 0 bases from V and 1 base from J, leaving 4 bases between. The CDR3 reads CASSVGANTEAFF. The CDR3, as DNA: TGTGCCAGCAGCGTAGGGGCGAACACTGAAGCTTTCTTT.

Concerning this clone: One end of the junction does not line up with germline, which may come from a read error. The chain joins TRBV7-3 to TRBJ2-1, with 7 bases identical to TRBD2. CDR3 length: 17 residues. The germline V gene has CDR1 SGHTA and CDR2 FQGTGA. The CDR3 DNA sequence: TGTGCCAGCAGCCGATACCCCCTAGCGGCCTCCTTCAATGAGCAGTTCTTC. Protein: CASSRYPLAASFNEQFF.

V is TRBV5-1 and J is TRBJ2-7, with TRBD2 identical over 10 bases. CDR3 length equals 16 residues. V was pared by 2 bases and J by 4 bases, with 9 bases of the junction left unmatched. Germline V gene data show CDR1 as SGHRS and CDR2 as YFSETQ. The CDR3 DNA sequence: TGCGCCAGCAGCTTATGGACTAGCGGATCCCGGTACGAGCAGTACTTC. This gives the protein CASSLWTSGSRYEQYF.

The chain links TRBV7-2 to TRBJ2-7; 7 bases are a match to TRBD1. Germline lookup yields CDR1 SGHTA and CDR2 FQGNSA. The CDR3 extends over 12 amino acids. The V and J ends lost 2 bases and 9 bases, in that order; junction bases with no gene match: 4. The CDR3 loop reads CASSLLEGAQYF. Here the CDR3 DNA reads TGTGCCAGCAGCTTACTTGAGGGGGCGCAGTACTTC.

V and J are TRBV11-2 and TRBJ1-1; D may be TRBD1 (5 bases). Trimming left V 6 bases short and J 0 bases short, with 14 bases between. The germline gives CDR1 SGHAT, CDR2 FQNNGV. The CDR3 consists of 15 residues. Here the CDR3 reads CASSSRTTLNTEAFF. CDR3 nucleotide sequence: TGTGCCAGCAGTTCAAGGACAACTCTGAACACTGAAGCTTTCTTT. Full variable domain (outside the CDR3, taken from reference TRBV11-2 and TRBJ1-1): EAGVAQSPRYKIIEKRQSVAFWCNPISGHATLYWYQQILGQGPKLLIQFQNNGVVDDSQLPKDRFSAERLKGVDSTLKIQPAKLEDSAVYLCASSSRTTLNTEAFFGQGTRLTVV.

This sequence joins TRBV5-6 and TRBJ2-7; perhaps TRBD2 as D (6 bases). CDR1 is SGHDT and CDR2 is YYEEEE in the germline V gene. The CDR3 is 15 amino acids. The ends were cut back, 0 bases at V and 0 bases at J, with 10 bases in the middle. The CDR3 here is CASSLGGGNSYEQYF. The CDR3 DNA is TGTGCCAGCAGCTTGGGTGGCGGGAACTCCTACGAGCAGTACTTC.

The DNA of the CDR3 is TGTGCCAGCAGCTTACGAGAGTTGGAGACCCAGTACTTC. Translating it yields CASSLRELETQYF. V usage is TRBV7-9 and J usage is TRBJ2-5; D call uncertain. The V and J ends lost 2 bases and 5 bases respectively, with 9 bases between them. Germline loops: CDR1 SEHNR, CDR2 FQNEAQ (reference sequence). There are 13 residues in the CDR3. The variable domain in full, completed from reference TRBV7-9 and TRBJ2-5, reads DTGVSQNPRHKITKRGQNVTFRCDPISEHNRLYWYRQTLGQGPEFLTYFQNEAQLEKSRLLSDRFSAERPKGSFSTLEIQRTEQGDSAMYLCASSLRELETQYFGPGTRLLVL.

Written as DNA, the CDR3 is TGTGCCAGCAGTCTTCGGCCGGCCACATTAGTGGGTAGCAATCAGCCCCAGCATTTT. It specifies CASSLRPATLVGSNQPQHF. This chain links TRBV28 with TRBJ1-5; D unclear. In germline, CDR1 is MDHEN, CDR2 SYDVKM. V lost 5 bases, J lost 0 bases, and 23 bases lay in between. This CDR3 contains 19 residues.

The rearrangement links TRBV9 to TRBJ2-5, with TRBD2 identical over 12 bases. This CDR3 has 16 amino acids. The ends lost 3 bases at V and 5 bases at J; junction bases unmatched: 8. The germline CDR1 and CDR2 sequences are SGDLS and YYNGEE. The CDR3 is CASSGVTSGSAETQYF. CDR3 coding DNA: TGTGCCAGCAGCGGGGTGACTAGCGGGAGCGCGGAGACCCAGTACTTC.

The chain recombines TRBV7-2 with TRBJ2-3; no definite D call. This CDR3 comprises 13 residues. V was shortened by 3 bases and J by 1 base, with 5 bases between the two germline ends. The V gene's germline CDR1 is SGHTA and CDR2 FQGNSA. In DNA, the CDR3 is TGTGCCAGCAGCTTCATGCGCACAGATACGCAGTATTTT. This sequence encodes CASSFMRTDTQYF.

J is TRBJ2-3 and V is TRBV2; D gene uncertain. The germline V and J ends were trimmed by 8 bases and 6 bases, with 12 bases remaining between them. The CDR3 runs to 12 residues. Germline V gives CDR1 SNHLY, CDR2 FYNNEI. CDR3 bases: TGTGCCAGCGGGGAAAGAGCGGATACGCAGTATTTT. This translates into CASGERADTQYF. Variable domain in full (rest from reference TRBV2 and TRBJ2-3): EPEVTQTPSHQVTQMGQEVILRCVPISNHLYFYWYRQILGQKVEFLVSFYNNEISEKSEIFDDQFSVERPDGSNFTLKIRSTKLEDSAMYFCASGERADTQYFGPGTRLTVL.

The V call is TRBV4-1, the J call TRBJ2-1; 11 bases are shared with TRBD2. In germline, CDR1 is MGHRA, CDR2 YSYEKL. The V gene end was trimmed by 1 base and the J gene end by 10 bases; junction bases not matched to a gene: 15. The CDR3 runs 18 residues. As DNA, the CDR3 is TGCGCCAGCAGCCAAGTGAACTTGGGACTAGCGGAATTGGAGGAGCAGTTCTTC. Protein sequence: CASSQVNLGLAELEEQFF.

The chain employs TRBV11-3 and TRBJ2-3; D unclear. V shed 3 bases and J shed 5 bases, with 6 bases lying between them. There are 12 residues in the CDR3. In germline, CDR1 is SGHNT, CDR2 YENEEA. The CDR3 sequence: CASSFGQDTQYF. CDR3 DNA sequence: TGTGCCAGCAGCTTCGGGCAAGATACGCAGTATTTT.

The genes are TRBV19 and TRBJ2-1; 8 positions agree with TRBD2. J lost 1 base, V lost 2 bases, and 7 bases had no gene match. The CDR3 is 17 residues long. Germline assignment: CDR1 LNHDA and CDR2 SQIVND (reference sequence). This CDR3 reads CASSIQTGTRSYNEQFF. DNA of the CDR3: TGTGCCAGTAGTATACAGACCGGGACTAGGTCCTACAATGAGCAGTTCTTC. The whole variable domain, filled in from reference TRBV19 and TRBJ2-1, reads DGGITQSPKYLFRKEGQNVTLSCEQNLNHDAMYWYRQDPGQGLRLIYYSQIVNDFQKGDIAEGYSVSREKKESFPLTVTSAQKNPTAFYLCASSIQTGTRSYNEQFFGPGTRLTVL.

The chain has TRBV11-2 and TRBJ2-2; D is uncertain. The CDR3 spans 12 residues. Between the trimmed V and J ends, which lost 1 base and 7 bases, there was a span of 4 bases. Germline-derived CDR1 and CDR2 are SGHAT and FQNNGV. The CDR3 loop reads CASSLAVGELFF. The CDR3 bases are TGTGCCAGCAGCTTAGCGGTCGGGGAGCTGTTTTTT.

Points on this clone: Other DNA variants within this sample encode the same CDR3. The chain carries TRBV10-1 and TRBJ2-3; the D gene is possibly TRBD2 (6 bases). The germline V gene has CDR1 WNHNN and CDR2 SYGVQD (reference sequence). V lost 2 bases and J 1 base, leaving 10 bases between the germline ends. The CDR3 runs to 15 residues. CDR3 loop: CASSEGSGRTDTQYF. CDR3 DNA sequence: TGCGCCAGCAGTGAGGGGAGCGGGCGCACAGATACGCAGTATTTT.

In this sample, this clone turned up a few times. The J gene is TRBJ1-1, the V gene TRBV28, with TRBD1 identical over 7 bases. The CDR3 spans 17 residues. Looked up from germline, CDR1 is MDHEN and CDR2 is SYDVKM. The J segment lost 6 bases and the V segment lost 3 bases, leaving 16 bases of the junction unmatched. The DNA for the CDR3 is TGTGCCAGCAGTTTTCGGCTCTACAGGGGCCCGGACGCTGAAGCTTTCTTT. This encodes CASSFRLYRGPDAEAFF.

The chain has TRBV5-3 and TRBJ1-1; TRBD1 matches 7 bases. TRBV5-3 is filed as an ORF, its function uncertain. The V segment lost 3 bases and the J segment 1 base; nucleotides outside the gene matches: 15. The CDR3 length is 18 residues. The CDR3 DNA is TGTGCCAGAAGCTGCCGACTAGCGGGAAACAGGGGGAACACTGAAGCTTTCTTT. Protein sequence: CARSCRLAGNRGNTEAFF.

The genes are TRBV28 and TRBJ1-5, with D possibly TRBD1 on 5 matching bases. The CDR3 is 14 residues long. The V end was cut by 3 bases, the J end by 7 bases, with 13 bases between. The germline V gene has CDR1 MDHEN and CDR2 SYDVKM. The CDR3 bases are TGTGCCAGCAGTTTTTCAGGGTCAGGACAGCCCCAGCATTTT. It translates to CASSFSGSGQPQHF.

The chain uses TRBV25-1 and TRBJ2-5, with TRBD2 identical over 11 bases. V dropped 4 bases and J dropped 2; count of bases not matched to a gene: 0. Germline CDR1 MGHDK, CDR2 SYGVNS. The CDR3 loop spans 14 amino acids. The CDR3 sequence is CASSGTSGQETQYF. CDR3 sequence (DNA): TGTGCCAGCAGTGGGACTAGCGGGCAAGAGACCCAGTACTTC.

This rearrangement joins TRBV28 to TRBJ2-7; possibly TRBD1 for D (5 bases). Germline V CDR1 and CDR2: MDHEN, SYDVKM. CDR3 size: 14 residues. V lost 0 bases and J lost 3, with 9 bases in between. The CDR3 bases are TGTGCCAGCAGTTTATGGGACAACTACTACGAGCAGTACTTC. Residues: CASSLWDNYYEQYF.